This is a list of T cell receptor beta chains from one sample in a study of vaccination effects on CD4 cells after COVID-19. The method was immunoSEQ multiplex PCR; TCRdb's version includes in-frame clones alone and lacks a portion of them. In the table there are tens of thousands of clones, approximately 75% of which are singletons. The antigens of these receptors remain unknown. This specimen was CD4+ T cells from PBMCs cultured with HCoV-OC43 spike peptides, taken before COVID-19 vaccination. Receptors originate from a human donor who received a COVID-19 vaccine. The CDR3 runs from the conserved cysteine through the conserved F or W. A D gene is named only where the DNA matches it firmly. Size tells how often a clone was seen (once, few, many) or the class of an expanded clone, and some rows leave it out.

NA	TRBJ1-2	TRBD1	TRBV24-1	CATSDSTGTGYGYTF	TGTGCCACCAGTGATTCAACCGGGACAGGGTATGGCTACACCTTC
NA	TRBJ1-5	TRBD1	TRBV19	CASRKGQGAGNQPQHF	TGTGCCAGTAGGAAGGGACAGGGGGCGGGCAATCAGCCCCAGCATTTT
NA	TRBJ2-3	TRBD1	TRBV7-2	CASSLGLTGYKTQYF	TGTGCCAGCAGCTTAGGCCTGACAGGGTACAAGACGCAGTATTTT
medium-sized	TRBJ2-1	NA	TRBV6-2/TRBV6-3	CASSSHDREQFF	TGTGCCAGCAGTTCCCACGACAGGGAGCAGTTCTTC
NA	TRBJ2-5	NA	TRBV6-4	CASSPRTTSVPETQYF	TGTGCCAGCAGTCCAAGGACAACTTCGGTACCAGAGACCCAGTACTTC
NA	TRBJ2-3	NA	TRBV2	CASSELYVSDTQYF	TGTGCCAGCAGTGAATTGTACGTTTCGGATACGCAGTATTTT
NA	TRBJ1-2	NA	TRBV28	CATNAQGTSYGYTF	TGTGCCACCAACGCACAGGGAACATCTTATGGCTACACCTTC
once	TRBJ1-5	NA	TRBV27	CASSFTGTLNQPQHF	TGTGCCAGCAGTTTTACGGGTACACTAAATCAGCCCCAGCATTTT
NA	TRBJ2-2	NA	TRBV6-6	CASSYSGKNTGELFF	TGTGCCAGCAGTTACTCCGGCAAGAACACCGGGGAGCTGTTTTTT
NA	TRBJ1-1	NA	TRBV3-1/TRBV3-2	CASSQPGPSTEAFF	TGTGCCAGCAGCCAACCGGGACCGAGCACTGAAGCTTTCTTT
few	TRBJ1-4	TRBD1	TRBV19	CASRSGGTVEKLFF	TGTGCCAGTAGGTCCGGCGGGACAGTTGAAAAACTGTTTTTT
NA	TRBJ2-3	TRBD1	TRBV24-1	CATSDLAPGQGLDTQYF	TGTGCCACCAGTGATTTGGCCCCGGGACAGGGATTAGATACGCAGTATTTT
NA	TRBJ1-5	TRBD1	TRBV19	CASSNVQGLNQPQHF	TGTGCCAGTAGTAACGTACAGGGGTTAAATCAGCCCCAGCATTTT
NA	TRBJ1-1	TRBD1	TRBV5-4	CASTTNPRGPVGTEAFF	TGTGCCAGCACCACAAACCCTAGGGGGCCGGTGGGGACTGAAGCTTTCTTT
NA	TRBJ1-5	NA	TRBV5-5	CASSQGYSNQPQHF	TGTGCCAGCAGCCAGGGTTATAGCAATCAGCCCCAGCATTTT
NA	TRBJ1-4	NA	TRBV19	CASSIDREKLFF	TGTGCCAGTAGTATAGACCGCGAAAAACTGTTTTTT
NA	TRBJ1-3	NA	TRBV29-1	CSVIIARPGNTIYF	TGCAGCGTTATAATAGCTCGGCCTGGAAACACCATATATTTT
NA	TRBJ2-3	TRBD1	TRBV9	CASSVGQGPPSDTQYF	TGTGCCAGCAGCGTAGGACAGGGACCCCCTTCAGATACGCAGTATTTT
NA	TRBJ2-2	TRBD2	TRBV7-9	CASSLAAGGMNTGELFF	TGTGCCAGCAGCTTAGCAGCGGGGGGGATGAACACCGGGGAGCTGTTTTTT
NA	TRBJ1-2	NA	TRBV7-2	CASSVYREGYGYTF	TGTGCCAGCAGCGTCTACAGGGAAGGCTATGGCTACACCTTC